This T cell receptor beta chain derives from a study of T cell responses to AZD1222 COVID-19 vaccine. Study-level results: White British donors predominated, females outnumbered males, and clonal diversity was possibly underestimated. Two AZD1222 doses significantly raised spike-specific TCR breadth and depth over controls.

Germline CDR1 is SEHNR and CDR2 is FQNEAQ (reference sequence). The CDR3 runs 14 residues. About this clone: The antigen is undetermined. At one of its ends the junction is not consistent with the germline gene, which may arise from a read error.

The assay was immunoSEQ multiplex PCR, and TCRdb's table has in-frame clones only and misses some. The profile shows 90,000 to 120,000 clones, over 80% of them singletons. This TCR was sampled from an adult who received the AZD1222 COVID-19 vaccine. The chain carries TRBV7-9 and TRBJ2-7; D perhaps matches TRBD1 (6 bases). The sequences come from peripheral blood, collected 28 days after the second AZD1222 dose. CDR3 sequence: CASSLDPDSYERYF. As DNA, the CDR3 is TGTGCCAGCAGCTTAGACCCGGACAGCTACGAGCGGTACTTC.